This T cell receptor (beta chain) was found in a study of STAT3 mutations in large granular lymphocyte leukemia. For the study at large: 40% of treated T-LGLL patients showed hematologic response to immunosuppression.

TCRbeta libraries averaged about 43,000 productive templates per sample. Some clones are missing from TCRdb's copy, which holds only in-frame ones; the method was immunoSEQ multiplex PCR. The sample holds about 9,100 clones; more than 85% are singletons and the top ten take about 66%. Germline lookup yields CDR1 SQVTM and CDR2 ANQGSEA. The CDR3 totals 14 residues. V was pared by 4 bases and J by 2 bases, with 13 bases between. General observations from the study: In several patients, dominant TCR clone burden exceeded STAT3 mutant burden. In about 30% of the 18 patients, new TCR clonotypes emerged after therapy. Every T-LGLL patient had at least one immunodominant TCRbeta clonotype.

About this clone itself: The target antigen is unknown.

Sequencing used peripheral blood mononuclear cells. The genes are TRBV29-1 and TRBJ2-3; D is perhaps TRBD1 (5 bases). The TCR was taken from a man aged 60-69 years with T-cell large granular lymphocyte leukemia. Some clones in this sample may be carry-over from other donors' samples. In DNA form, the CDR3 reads TGCAGCGTTGTGTCCAGGGCGAACACAGATACGCAGTATTTT. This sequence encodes CSVVSRANTDTQYF.